This T cell receptor beta chain derives from a study of identical twins. Whole-study findings and limits: Abundant beta clonotypes from cord blood bore fewer insertions; memory repertoires lacked this pattern. It was possible that invariant MAIT and iNKT cells partly confounded the zero-insertion analyses.

Ten or more counts support this clonotype. Its cognate antigen is unknown. Donors uniformly comprised healthy Caucasians. This CDR3 contains 14 residues. The V and J ends lost 5 bases and 5 bases respectively, with 16 bases between them. Germline CDR1 and CDR2: SGHRS and YFSETQ. MiXCR was run by TCRdb on the 5' RACE reads, yielding one entry per CDR3 protein. The sample yields 250,000 or so distinct CDR3 sequences, about 8.3% seen once. These data are also associated with another study on yellow fever vaccine responses in identical twins.

The source of this sequence is a woman under 30 in good health. The source material was CD8+ T cells sorted from blood. The J gene is TRBJ1-1, the V gene TRBV5-1; TRBD1 might be the D (6 bases). Here the CDR3 reads CASRGAEGFTEAFF. The CDR3 coding sequence is TGCGCCAGCAGGGGGGCGGAGGGATTTACTGAAGCTTTCTTT.